A selection of T cell receptor beta chains follows, all from one sample in a study of T cell responses to AZD1222 COVID-19 vaccine. Libraries were prepared by immunoSEQ multiplex PCR; TCRdb keeps only in-frame clonotypes and omits some of them. The sample holds about 140,000 clones; 90% are singletons and the top ten take less than 6.5%. Sequences were derived from peripheral blood, sampled 28 days after the second AZD1222 dose. Source of these receptors: an adult who received the AZD1222 COVID-19 vaccine. The CDR3 runs from the conserved cysteine through the conserved F or W. The D gene is left open where the match is weak. A row's size may be missing; if present it is once, few, many or a size class.

J gene: TRBJ1-3; V gene: TRBV18; D gene: -; clone size: -; CDR3 DNA: TGTGCCAGCTCACCTTTGGAGAAGAGCTCTGGAAACACCATATATTTT; CDR3 protein: CASSPLEKSSGNTIYF
J gene: TRBJ2-7; V gene: TRBV6-2/TRBV6-3; D gene: -; clone size: -; CDR3 DNA: TGTGCCAGCAGTACCACCAGGTACGAGCAGTACTTC; CDR3 protein: CASSTTRYEQYF
J gene: TRBJ1-5; V gene: TRBV6-1; D gene: -; clone size: -; CDR3 DNA: TGTGCCAGCAGTGGTGCTCCAACAGGGAGGGGACAGCCCCAGCATTTT; CDR3 protein: CASSGAPTGRGQPQHF
J gene: TRBJ1-5; V gene: TRBV10-3; D gene: -; clone size: -; CDR3 DNA: TGTGCCACTAGCCAAGTCGGGGGCAATCAGCCCCAGCATTTT; CDR3 protein: CATSQVGGNQPQHF
J gene: TRBJ2-5; V gene: TRBV5-4; D gene: TRBD1; clone size: -; CDR3 DNA: TGTGCCAGCAGCCCGGGACAGGGGGCAGAGACCCAGTACTTC; CDR3 protein: CASSPGQGAETQYF
J gene: TRBJ2-7; V gene: TRBV5-1; D gene: -; clone size: -; CDR3 DNA: TGCGCCAGCAGCTTTGGTAGCGAGACTTCCTCCTACGAGCAGTACTTC; CDR3 protein: CASSFGSETSSYEQYF
J gene: TRBJ1-2; V gene: TRBV7-9; D gene: -; clone size: -; CDR3 DNA: TGTGCCAGCAGCTTATACGGACAGCTAATAGTTGGCTACACCTTC; CDR3 protein: CASSLYGQLIVGYTF
J gene: TRBJ1-2; V gene: TRBV13; D gene: -; clone size: once; CDR3 DNA: TGTGCCAGCAGCTTAGGACACGGACTTAGCGATGGCTACACCTTC; CDR3 protein: CASSLGHGLSDGYTF
J gene: TRBJ2-4; V gene: TRBV6-1; D gene: -; clone size: -; CDR3 DNA: TGTGCCAGCAGTGTCGTCCCGGGACGTTCTCAGAGGGGAAACATTCAGTACTTC; CDR3 protein: CASSVVPGRSQRGNIQYF
J gene: TRBJ2-7; V gene: TRBV19; D gene: TRBD1; clone size: -; CDR3 DNA: TGTGCCAGTAGTATCACAGGGGGATACGAGCAGTACTTC; CDR3 protein: CASSITGGYEQYF
J gene: TRBJ2-3; V gene: TRBV27; D gene: TRBD2; clone size: -; CDR3 DNA: TGTGCCAGCAGCCGTCGTTTAGGGACTAGCGTTCGCACAGATACGCAGTATTTT; CDR3 protein: CASSRRLGTSVRTDTQYF
J gene: TRBJ2-7; V gene: TRBV7-2; D gene: -; clone size: -; CDR3 DNA: TGTGCCAGCAGCTCCCCCAGAGCCTACGAGCAGTACTTC; CDR3 protein: CASSSPRAYEQYF
J gene: TRBJ1-2; V gene: TRBV5-8; D gene: -; clone size: -; CDR3 DNA: TGTGCCGTCCGGGGGGCCATCTATGGCTACACCTTC; CDR3 protein: CAVRGAIYGYTF
J gene: TRBJ2-4; V gene: TRBV6-1; D gene: TRBD2; clone size: many; CDR3 DNA: TGTGCCAGCAGTGAGCGGGGGGTTTCCATTCAGTACTTC; CDR3 protein: CASSERGVSIQYF
J gene: TRBJ1-5; V gene: TRBV10-2; D gene: -; clone size: -; CDR3 DNA: TGCGCCAGCAGTGAGCTCTGGGATGACTATAGCAATCAGCCCCAGCATTTT; CDR3 protein: CASSELWDDYSNQPQHF
J gene: TRBJ1-2; V gene: TRBV12-3/TRBV12-4; D gene: TRBD1; clone size: -; CDR3 DNA: TGTGCCAGCACCCAACAGGGGGCCGACTACACCTTC; CDR3 protein: CASTQQGADYTF
J gene: TRBJ2-2; V gene: TRBV7-6; D gene: -; clone size: -; CDR3 DNA: TGTGCCAGCAGCTTAAGTACGAAAACAGGGGAGCTGTTTTTT; CDR3 protein: CASSLSTKTGELFF
J gene: TRBJ1-5; V gene: TRBV28; D gene: -; clone size: -; CDR3 DNA: TGTGCCAGCAAGGATACCAATCAGCCCCAGCATTTT; CDR3 protein: CASKDTNQPQHF
J gene: TRBJ2-2; V gene: TRBV6-6; D gene: TRBD1; clone size: -; CDR3 DNA: TGTGCCAGCAACCCCCGGGACAGGGGTCCCACCGGGGAGCTGTTTTTT; CDR3 protein: CASNPRDRGPTGELFF
J gene: TRBJ2-2; V gene: TRBV7-9; D gene: -; clone size: -; CDR3 DNA: TGTGCCAGCAGCTTCCAGGGTGCCGGGGAGCTGTTTTTT; CDR3 protein: CASSFQGAGELFF
J gene: TRBJ2-7; V gene: TRBV6-5; D gene: TRBD1; clone size: -; CDR3 DNA: TGTGCCAGCAGGCCCAGGACAGGGGCCTACGAGCAGTACTTC; CDR3 protein: CASRPRTGAYEQYF
J gene: TRBJ1-6; V gene: TRBV18; D gene: -; clone size: -; CDR3 DNA: TGTGCCAGCTCACCACCGAGTCTGTCCCTCTCTAATTCACCCCTCCACTTT; CDR3 protein: CASSPPSLSLSNSPLHF
J gene: TRBJ2-1; V gene: TRBV11-1; D gene: -; clone size: -; CDR3 DNA: TGTGCCAGCAGCTTAGAGAGGCAGGACTCCTACAATGAGCAGTTCTTC; CDR3 protein: CASSLERQDSYNEQFF
J gene: TRBJ2-3; V gene: TRBV28; D gene: TRBD1; clone size: -; CDR3 DNA: TGTGCCAGCAGTTTAAGAACAGGGGGTACCGATACGCAGTATTTT; CDR3 protein: CASSLRTGGTDTQYF
J gene: TRBJ1-2; V gene: TRBV7-9; D gene: -; clone size: -; CDR3 DNA: TGTGCCAGCAGCTTTGCCGGGACAACAAACTATGGCTACACCTTC; CDR3 protein: CASSFAGTTNYGYTF
J gene: TRBJ2-7; V gene: TRBV7-9; D gene: -; clone size: few; CDR3 DNA: TGTGCCAGCAGCTTTCGGGGTAGCGCGCACTACGAGCAGTACTTC; CDR3 protein: CASSFRGSAHYEQYF
J gene: TRBJ1-6; V gene: TRBV5-1; D gene: -; clone size: -; CDR3 DNA: TGCGCCAGCAGCTTGACGGACAGAGAGTTTTCACCCCTCCACTTT; CDR3 protein: CASSLTDREFSPLHF
J gene: TRBJ1-2; V gene: TRBV6-5; D gene: -; clone size: -; CDR3 DNA: TGTGCCAGCAGTTACTCTTCGGACGGGTATGGCTACACCTTC; CDR3 protein: CASSYSSDGYGYTF
J gene: TRBJ2-7; V gene: TRBV5-8; D gene: -; clone size: -; CDR3 DNA: TGTGCCAGCAGGGGGGATTACGAGCAGTACTTC; CDR3 protein: CASRGDYEQYF
J gene: TRBJ1-5; V gene: TRBV30; D gene: -; clone size: once; CDR3 DNA: TGTGCCTGGAGTGTAGCCCCGGGATTGGGCAATCAGCCCCAGCATTTT; CDR3 protein: CAWSVAPGLGNQPQHF
J gene: TRBJ2-6; V gene: TRBV4-1; D gene: -; clone size: -; CDR3 DNA: TGCGCCAGCAGCCAACCCGAGCACAGGGGAGGATCTGGGGCCAACGTCCTGACTTTC; CDR3 protein: CASSQPEHRGGSGANVLTF
J gene: TRBJ2-2; V gene: TRBV12-5; D gene: TRBD2; clone size: -; CDR3 DNA: TGTGCTAGTGGTAAACTAGCGGGAGGGTTCAACACCGGGGAGCTGTTTTTT; CDR3 protein: CASGKLAGGFNTGELFF
J gene: TRBJ1-1; V gene: TRBV30; D gene: -; clone size: -; CDR3 DNA: TGTGCATATGGGGACACTGAAGCTTTCTTT; CDR3 protein: CAYGDTEAFF
J gene: TRBJ1-6; V gene: TRBV5-1; D gene: TRBD1; clone size: -; CDR3 DNA: TGCGCCAGCAGCCCCGGAGCAGGGGGCTTAGGGCTTAATTCACCCCTCCACTTT; CDR3 protein: CASSPGAGGLGLNSPLHF
J gene: TRBJ2-3; V gene: TRBV12-5; D gene: -; clone size: -; CDR3 DNA: TGTGCTAGTGGGTACAGGGAGACAGATACGCAGTATTTT; CDR3 protein: CASGYRETDTQYF
J gene: TRBJ2-2; V gene: TRBV5-1; D gene: TRBD1; clone size: -; CDR3 DNA: TGCGCCAGCAGCTCCACACCTGGACAGGGGGCAGCCGGGGAGCTGTTTTTT; CDR3 protein: CASSSTPGQGAAGELFF
J gene: TRBJ1-2; V gene: TRBV5-1; D gene: -; clone size: -; CDR3 DNA: TGCGCCAGCAGCTTGGGGCCGACAGGTATCTATGGCTACACCTTC; CDR3 protein: CASSLGPTGIYGYTF
J gene: TRBJ1-5; V gene: TRBV5-4; D gene: TRBD1; clone size: -; CDR3 DNA: TGTGCCAGCAGTGCCGGGACAGCATTCAATCAGCCCCAGCATTTT; CDR3 protein: CASSAGTAFNQPQHF
J gene: TRBJ1-4; V gene: TRBV7-9; D gene: TRBD1; clone size: once; CDR3 DNA: TGTGCCAGCAGCAAAGGACAGGGGGATTTAGCAGATGAAAAACTGTTTTTT; CDR3 protein: CASSKGQGDLADEKLFF
J gene: TRBJ1-6; V gene: TRBV30; D gene: -; clone size: -; CDR3 DNA: TGTGCCTGGAGTGAGGGGGGCTGGGGGAATTCACCCCTCCACTTT; CDR3 protein: CAWSEGGWGNSPLHF
J gene: TRBJ1-6; V gene: TRBV12-5; D gene: -; clone size: -; CDR3 DNA: TGTGCTAGTGGTTTGGAGAGTCAGAGTAAAGGGGGGCCCCTCCACTTT; CDR3 protein: CASGLESQSKGGPLHF
J gene: TRBJ2-2; V gene: TRBV3-1/TRBV3-2; D gene: -; clone size: -; CDR3 DNA: TGTGCCAGCAGCCGTGGAGCCGGGGAGCTGTTTTTT; CDR3 protein: CASSRGAGELFF
J gene: TRBJ1-3; V gene: TRBV28; D gene: -; clone size: once; CDR3 DNA: TGTGCCAGCAGTTTACTGGGAAACACCATATATTTT; CDR3 protein: CASSLLGNTIYF
J gene: TRBJ2-2; V gene: TRBV6-6; D gene: TRBD1; clone size: -; CDR3 DNA: TGTGCCAGCAGCTTTACCCAATACGGGACAGCTCTAGCGAACACCGGGGAGCTGTTTTTT; CDR3 protein: CASSFTQYGTALANTGELFF
J gene: TRBJ2-7; V gene: TRBV7-2; D gene: TRBD2; clone size: -; CDR3 DNA: TGTGCCAGCAGCACGCGGAGCGGGAGAGGCTCCGAGCAGTACTTC; CDR3 protein: CASSTRSGRGSEQYF
J gene: TRBJ2-3; V gene: TRBV28; D gene: TRBD2; clone size: -; CDR3 DNA: TGTGCCAGCAGCTTAGCGGGGGGGCGACACACAGATACGCAGTATTTT; CDR3 protein: CASSLAGGRHTDTQYF
J gene: TRBJ1-2; V gene: TRBV6-6; D gene: TRBD1; clone size: -; CDR3 DNA: TGTGCCAGCAGTTCCACTCAGACAGGGGTGGCCGGCTACACCTTC; CDR3 protein: CASSSTQTGVAGYTF
J gene: TRBJ2-7; V gene: TRBV19; D gene: -; clone size: once; CDR3 DNA: TGTGCCAGTAGCTTTGGGGCAGGATACGAGCAGTACTTC; CDR3 protein: CASSFGAGYEQYF
J gene: TRBJ1-1; V gene: TRBV28; D gene: -; clone size: -; CDR3 DNA: TGTGCCAGCAGTTTAATAGGGGTACGGATGAACACTGAAGCTTTCTTT; CDR3 protein: CASSLIGVRMNTEAFF
J gene: TRBJ2-2; V gene: TRBV7-3; D gene: -; clone size: -; CDR3 DNA: TGTGCCAGCAGCCCTCAAGCGGGTACGACCGGGGAGCTGTTTTTT; CDR3 protein: CASSPQAGTTGELFF
J gene: TRBJ2-7; V gene: TRBV7-6; D gene: -; clone size: once; CDR3 DNA: TGTGCCAGCAGACCACCCGGGGGAGGATCGGGGGAGCAGTACTTC; CDR3 protein: CASRPPGGGSGEQYF
J gene: TRBJ2-7; V gene: TRBV9; D gene: TRBD1; clone size: -; CDR3 DNA: TGTGCCAGCAGGGGGACAGCATCCTACGAGCAGTACTTC; CDR3 protein: CASRGTASYEQYF
J gene: TRBJ1-1; V gene: TRBV24-1; D gene: -; clone size: once; CDR3 DNA: TGTGCCACCAGGAGAACAGTGAACACTGAAGCTTTCTTT; CDR3 protein: CATRRTVNTEAFF
J gene: TRBJ1-5; V gene: TRBV18; D gene: TRBD1; clone size: -; CDR3 DNA: TGTGCCAGCTCACCTGGACAGGGGAATCAGCCCCAGCATTTT; CDR3 protein: CASSPGQGNQPQHF
J gene: TRBJ2-7; V gene: TRBV5-1; D gene: -; clone size: -; CDR3 DNA: TGCGCCAGCAGCGACCCGGAACCGGGGAGCTACGAGCAGTACTTC; CDR3 protein: CASSDPEPGSYEQYF
J gene: TRBJ2-5; V gene: TRBV19; D gene: TRBD2; clone size: -; CDR3 DNA: TGTGCCAGTAGTCTTTCGGCGGGGGGGCGGCAGTACTTC; CDR3 protein: CASSLSAGGRQYF
J gene: TRBJ2-2; V gene: TRBV19; D gene: TRBD2; clone size: -; CDR3 DNA: TGTGCCAGTAGTATAGGAAGGAGCGGGAGGCCGAACACCGGGGAGCTGTTTTTT; CDR3 protein: CASSIGRSGRPNTGELFF
J gene: TRBJ2-5; V gene: TRBV11-1; D gene: -; clone size: -; CDR3 DNA: TGTGCCAGCAGCGCTGAGATTACAACCCAGTACTTC; CDR3 protein: CASSAEITTQYF
J gene: TRBJ1-2; V gene: TRBV28; D gene: TRBD1; clone size: -; CDR3 DNA: TGTGCCAGCAGACCGACAGGGCCAGGGTATGGCTACACCTTC; CDR3 protein: CASRPTGPGYGYTF
J gene: TRBJ2-1; V gene: TRBV5-8; D gene: -; clone size: -; CDR3 DNA: TGTGCCAGCAGCAGGTCCAGGGTAGATGAGCAGTTCTTC; CDR3 protein: CASSRSRVDEQFF